This note documents a single T cell receptor beta chain sequence. No cognate antigen has been identified for it. Base qualities are not provided; no much larger clone lies one nucleotide away. The data are from a study of cytomegalovirus exposure and HLA in healthy donors (dated by TCRdb to about 2017). About the study as a whole: According to an earlier analysis of 550 to 750 of the donors, 150 million to 200 million T cells yielded over 90 million unique TCR beta sequences and less than 300 Gb of sequence data. The number of donors typed differed by locus, with 629-630 for A, B, C, DRB1 and DQB1, around 520 for DQA1, about 610 for DPA1, and 472 for DPB1. The study profiled the T cell repertoires of some 610 subjects by immunosequencing and related them to cytomegalovirus serostatus. Around 320 gigabases of sequencing data and tens of millions of unique TCR sequences were included in an early release covering roughly 600 HLA-typed donors. To decide whether each TCR beta V gene segment behaved as functional or pseudogenic, an earlier analysis of 587 of the donors relied on high-throughput TCR beta sequencing. Every repertoire in the discovery cohort had been generated on one and the same sequencing platform. The study was designed to test whether signatures of past pathogen exposure could be identified by cataloging public T cell receptors. Class I and class II HLA loci were covered by the typing at four-digit resolution. Five DR-DQ haplotypes were treated as single units for association and clustering because of strong linkage in the cohort. Alongside the repertoire data, information on donor age, sex, ethnicity and CMV serostatus was compiled. Genome-wide SNP genotypes for about three fifths of the roughly 670 donors were used in a later genetic analysis, which treated that subset as a discovery cohort. Rather than drawing on any new phenotypic data, the later analysis identified candidate immune exposures from TCR beta sequences and the way those sequences occurred across donors. To predict cytomegalovirus infection status, the study combined high-throughput TCR immunosequencing, statistical association of individual TCRs with disease status, and machine learning. A separate validation cohort of roughly 110 different subjects was used in addition to the roughly 640-subject first cohort. In a later analysis, previously published TCR beta repertoires from 666 donors were re-analyzed and high-resolution HLA genotyping was added so that TCR occurrence patterns could be studied. The genetic ancestry cluster associated with self-reported Caucasian donors included about four fifths of the 398 genotyped donors. Among a few hundred genotyped donors of the cohort, an average of roughly 240,000 unique TCR beta nucleotide sequences were sequenced per donor, roughly 20% of them non-productive. What the work shows at the level of the full study, not this receptor alone: A later genetic analysis reported fewer N-insertions in productive TCRs among donors in an Asian-associated ancestry cluster than the roughly 700-donor mean. According to a later analysis, parvovirus B19, influenza, CMV and Epstein-Barr virus appeared linked to several top co-occurrence clusters. Immune exposure information for the cohort was limited to CMV serostatus. The 87-base-pair reads could not distinguish some IMGT-functional V segments, including TRBV6-2 and TRBV6-3, so those segments were excluded. Correlated functional status among segregating V segments might be attributable to linkage disequilibrium, but an unknown experimental factor could not be ruled out. The authors suggested that the approach could potentially be extended to other disease states and immunological phenotypes. This cohort had only TCR beta chains sequenced, and the lack of alpha or paired-chain data limited which features could be detected. The earlier analysis of 587 of the donors excluded approximately 17 rarely observed V segments, including chromosome 9 orphons, because counts were too low. In a later genetic analysis, a missense DCLRE1C variant was associated with V-gene and J-gene trimming of TCR beta chains, and the association was replicated in an independent cohort. According to a later analysis, TCR association rates differed among HLA loci, with DRB1 alleles showing the most associated TCRs and HLA-C alleles showing the fewest. Most CMV-associated TCR beta chains appeared to be HLA-restricted in a later analysis, and the HLA associations seemed to be driven largely by CMV exposure. In vitro tests confirmed that a few of the cytomegalovirus-associated TCR beta chains recognize cytomegalovirus antigens. When HLA alleles, especially DR and DQ, strongly co-occurred, attributing TCR associations to individual alleles was difficult. A later analysis associated around 16,000 TCR beta sequences with specific HLA alleles at a false discovery rate of 0.05. The classifier was reported to diagnose cytomegalovirus status with high specificity and sensitivity in both the original and validation cohorts. Compared with equally common non-associated chains, HLA-associated TCR beta chains in a later analysis were more clonally expanded and had lower generation probabilities. The sequencing pipeline was judged likely to have produced a cluster of highly shared sequence variants as a technical artifact. In an earlier analysis of over 550 of the donors, most TCR beta V segments were observed in productive rearrangements about 90% or about 30% of the time, broadly matching IMGT annotations. A total of roughly 160 TCR beta chains were listed by the study as associated with cytomegalovirus. Because some donors lacked HLA typing at each locus, the association tests relied only on the typed subset. A further reported finding was that TCR beta sequences accurately predicted the HLA-A and HLA-B alleles for most subjects in the first cohort. The presence/absence analyses assumed that sequencing depth was roughly uniform across donors, and that assumption may not be true. Most TCR sequences were observed very rarely across donors, whereas some public TCRs were present in many individuals.

Receptor amplification or capture employed the immunoSEQ multiplex PCR assay. A mixture of 60 forward primers for TCR Vbeta segments and 13 reverse primers for TCR Jbeta segments was used in the multiplex PCR. A multiplex PCR assay on genomic DNA amplified the CDR3 region of rearranged TCR beta genes. On the Illumina HiSeq System, the amplified TCR beta libraries were sequenced as 87-base-pair reads. On the authors' methods: Across the 700 or so repertoires, a later analysis counted 78 million or so unique TCR beta chains, approximately 12 million of which were shared by at least two donors. Raw reads were error-corrected and collapsed into unique sequences with a nearest-neighbor algorithm that merged closely related sequences to remove PCR and sequencing errors. V, D and J gene segments were assigned by aligning CDR3 sequences to IMGT reference sequences. For a sequence to be retained, a match of at least six nucleotides to both a V gene segment and a J gene segment was required. Rearrangements were classified as productive when the CDR3 lacked stop codons and remained in frame with V and J, and all other rearrangements were classified as non-productive. CDR3 was defined by IMGT convention, running from the second conserved V-encoded cysteine to the conserved J-encoded phenylalanine. The earlier analysis of fewer than 700 of the donors excluded sequences that lacked an unambiguous match to a single V gene segment. In an earlier analysis of some 590 of the donors, a V segment was called functional when productive rearrangements were above 56.7%, and segregating when the standard deviation between donors exceeded 5%. A statistical classification framework was developed to diagnose cytomegalovirus status using the catalog of TCR beta chain sequences. A later analysis assigned V and J genes by comparing TCR nucleotide sequences with IMGT/GENE-DB human TR gene sequences. Using the TCRdist pipeline, a later analysis assigned CDR3 sequences along with most-parsimonious VDJ recombination scenarios. A later analysis defined each TCR beta chain by its CDR3 amino acid sequence plus V-gene family, and excluded reads lacking a unique V-gene family. To address suspected cross-contamination and a sequencing artifact, a later analysis removed approximately 590 highly shared, low-generation-probability nucleotide sequences. A later analysis calculated a clonal expansion index for each public chain from normalized within-repertoire ranks of inferred template counts. A later analysis computed generation probabilities with a VDJ recombination model fitted to out-of-frame rearrangements, and checked the results against IGoR. In a later analysis, TCR-TCR, TCR-HLA and TCR-CMV co-occurrence was scored with hypergeometric tests, and a repertoire-size bias correction was applied to TCR pairs. False discovery rates were estimated in a later analysis by permuting HLA or CMV assignments 20 times. In a later analysis, co-occurring TCRs were grouped using DBSCAN, with TCRdist sequence similarity added in when clustering inside HLA-allele-positive subsets. Repertoires with fewer than 30,000 or more than 120,000 public chains were left out of co-occurrence clustering, as were roughly five repertoires with anomalous nucleotide sharing. TCRdb limited this immuneACCESS table to in-frame rearrangements with V and J called. A share of clones is missing; checked studies link under half to unresolved V genes, and the rest is unexplained. The V and J calls and clone size were taken over from that table, and D and trimming were inferred from the DNA. Counted in this sample were over 120,000 clones; 74% of them appeared once. Jointly, the top ten make up 4.3% of the sample.

The germline V gene specifies SQVTM as CDR1 and ANQGSEA as CDR2. Spanning cysteine to phenylalanine, the CDR3 consists of 14 amino acids. The DNA shown is the 42-base CDR3, in frame from base 1. Trimming takes 2 bases off V and 2 bases off J; junction bases not matched to a gene: 5. In total, approximately 690 healthy bone marrow donors made up the cohort. All cohort members were sampled while nominally healthy, although unrecorded immune exposures were likely present. The donor tested CMV seropositive, placing the donor among the 289 seropositive members of the cohort. A peripheral blood sample was provided by each donor, and peripheral blood mononuclear cells were used for TCR beta sequencing. Genomic DNA was extracted from the blood cell samples with the Qiagen DNeasy Blood Extraction Kit.

This TCR was recovered from a man aged 18 to 29 in good health and CMV-seropositive. The specimen was PBMCs. The rearrangement joined TRBV29-1 to TRBJ2-5, with 7 bases matching TRBD1. The DNA sequence is as follows: TGCAGCGTTGAAATAGGGACAGTACAAGAGACCCAGTACTTC. The encoded protein is CSVEIGTVQETQYF.